Listed below are T cell receptor beta chains from one sample, sequenced in a study of T cells after yellow fever vaccination. One entry per CDR3 protein, called by TCRdb with MiXCR from the 5' RACE reads. There are some 350,000 distinct CDR3 sequences in the sample; over 8% occur only once, and more than 15% lies in the top ten. The sequenced sample was PBMCs, obtained on the day of the first yellow fever vaccination. The receptor source for this set is a man between 18 and 35 years old who received the YFV17D yellow fever vaccine. Each CDR3 is given with its conserved first and last residue. D genes are given only for firm matches. Size is omitted from some rows. Given values are once, few, many or a class for expanded clones.

V,D,size,J,DNA,CDR3
TRBV6-2/TRBV6-3,NA,few,TRBJ1-3,TGTGCCAGCAGTTATTGGCAGACATCATCTGGAAACACCATATATTTT,CASSYWQTSSGNTIYF
TRBV14,NA,few,TRBJ2-2,TGTGCCAGCAGCCAAGCCCGAGCCGGGAGCGAGAAAACCGGGGAGCTGTTTTTT,CASSQARAGSEKTGELFF
TRBV4-3,NA,few,TRBJ1-6,TGCGCCAGCAGCCAAGATCATGGGTCACCCCTCCACTTT,CASSQDHGSPLHF
TRBV28,NA,few,TRBJ1-1,TGTGCCAGCAGTCCCCTAGGAGCAGGGAGGGTTTTTGACACTGAAGCTTTCTTT,CASSPLGAGRVFDTEAFF
TRBV20-1,NA,NA,TRBJ1-2,TGCAGTGCTAGAGTTAGGGAGGCTAACTATGGCTACACCTTC,CSARVREANYGYTF
TRBV6-2/TRBV6-3,NA,NA,TRBJ1-1,TGTGCCAGCGAACACCAATTAGGGATGTCTGAAGCTTTCTTT,CASEHQLGMSEAFF
TRBV24-1,TRBD1,NA,TRBJ2-3,TGTGCCACCAGTAACGGACAGGGCCGGGGCACAGATACGCAGTATTTT,CATSNGQGRGTDTQYF
TRBV12-3/TRBV12-4,TRBD1,NA,TRBJ2-7,TGTGCCAGCAAACCGGGACAGGGAACCTACGAGCAGTACTTC,CASKPGQGTYEQYF
TRBV28,NA,few,TRBJ2-3,TGTGCCAGCAGGCTCACAGGGATAGATACGCAGTATTTT,CASRLTGIDTQYF
TRBV4-1,NA,few,TRBJ2-5,TGCGCCAGCAGCCAAGCTCTAGGAGAGACCCAGTACTTC,CASSQALGETQYF
TRBV6-1,TRBD2,few,TRBJ2-1,TGTGCCAGCAGCGGGACTAGCAGCAATGAGCAGTTCTTC,CASSGTSSNEQFF
TRBV25-1,TRBD1,NA,TRBJ1-6,TGTGCCAGCAGGGCCCGCGGGACAGGGGTATCACCCCTCCACTTT,CASRARGTGVSPLHF
TRBV9,TRBD2,NA,TRBJ2-1,TGTGCCAGCAGGAAGCGGGGGGGCCAGGATGAGCAGTTCTTC,CASRKRGGQDEQFF
TRBV23-1,TRBD1,few,TRBJ2-3,TGCGCCAGCAGTCTACAGGGGATCACAGATACGCAGTATTTT,CASSLQGITDTQYF
TRBV6-2/TRBV6-3,NA,few,TRBJ1-1,TGTGCCAGCAGCCCCATTCGCCTGGGCACTGAAGCTTTCTTT,CASSPIRLGTEAFF
TRBV2,NA,NA,TRBJ1-6,TGTGACAGCAGTGCGGTGGGGATGCTTAATTCACCCCTCCACTTT,CDSSAVGMLNSPLHF
TRBV11-3,NA,few,TRBJ2-2,TGTGCCAGCAGCTTAGATTATTTAACTACGAACACCGGGGAGCTGTTTTTT,CASSLDYLTTNTGELFF
TRBV7-3,NA,few,TRBJ1-2,TGTGCCAGCAGCTCCTCCCAGATCTATGGCTACACCTTC,CASSSSQIYGYTF
TRBV7-9,NA,few,TRBJ2-3,TGTGCCAGCAGCCCCCTCGTGGCCTTCACAGATACGCAGTATTTT,CASSPLVAFTDTQYF
TRBV7-2,TRBD1,NA,TRBJ2-7,TGTGCCAGCAGCAGGGACAGGGGCACCTACGAGCAGTACTTC,CASSRDRGTYEQYF
TRBV7-3,NA,NA,TRBJ2-5,TGTGCCAGCAGCCCAGGGCGCGAAGAGACCCAGTACTTC,CASSPGREETQYF
TRBV4-3,NA,NA,TRBJ2-3,TGCGCCAGCAGCCAAGGGGCAAACAGGGTCACAGATACGCAGTATTTT,CASSQGANRVTDTQYF
TRBV20-1,NA,few,TRBJ2-5,TGCAGTGCTAGAGATCTGGCCACTAACCAAGAGACCCAGTACTTC,CSARDLATNQETQYF
TRBV4-3,NA,many,TRBJ2-1,TGCGCCAGCAGCCAAGTAGGCGCGGGTATTTCGAATGAGCAGTTCTTC,CASSQVGAGISNEQFF
TRBV18,NA,few,TRBJ2-1,TGTGCCAGCTCACCTTCGCTAGACGCTAGGAATGAGCAGTTCTTC,CASSPSLDARNEQFF
TRBV7-2,TRBD2,NA,TRBJ2-3,TGTGCCAGCAGGTGGACTAGCGGGGGTAGCACAGATACGCAGTATTTT,CASRWTSGGSTDTQYF
TRBV6-5,NA,few,TRBJ1-4,TGTGCCAGCAGTTACCCTATGGGTGGGAATGAAAAACTGTTTTTT,CASSYPMGGNEKLFF
TRBV18,TRBD1,few,TRBJ1-5,TGTGCCAGCTCACCTTTTGACAGGGGCAGTAGCAATCAGCCCCAGCATTTT,CASSPFDRGSSNQPQHF
TRBV6-5,NA,few,TRBJ1-1,TGTGCCAGCAGTTCGGGCCCAACTCCCACTGAAGCTTTCTTT,CASSSGPTPTEAFF